One sample yielded the 24 T cell receptor beta chains listed below, sequenced in a study of blood T cell repertoires in COVID-19. Measured with immunoSEQ multiplex PCR; TCRdb has only the in-frame clones, and not every one. In the table there are roughly 160,000 clones, around 86% of which are singletons. Sequencing used peripheral blood. The receptors come from a woman of 80 years or more with COVID-19, enrolled during active disease.

Concerning this clone itself: The same CDR3 also results from other DNA sequences found in this sample. The V and J genes are TRBV12-3 or TRBV12-4 and TRBJ2-7; D might be TRBD1 (5 bases). V lost 3 bases and J 4 bases, leaving 7 bases between the germline ends. The CDR3 has 12 residues. The CDR3 loop reads CASSFQGYEQYF. The CDR3, as DNA: TGTGCCAGCAGTTTTCAGGGATACGAGCAGTACTTC.

V is TRBV15 and J is TRBJ1-2; 7 nucleotides agree with TRBD1. The length of the CDR3 is 17 residues. J was trimmed by 3 bases and V by 0 bases; bases with no gene match: 10. CDR1 is LNHNV, CDR2 YYDKDF, per germline (reference sequence). The CDR3 nucleotides read TGTGCCACCAGCAGAGACACTTCGTTGGGACAGTACTATGGCTACACCTTC. It specifies CATSRDTSLGQYYGYTF.

V and J are TRBV5-4 and TRBJ2-5; no firm D call. Germline CDR1 SGHNT, CDR2 YYREEE (reference sequence). The germline V and J ends were trimmed by 0 bases and 2 bases, with 14 bases remaining between them. The CDR3 runs to 16 residues. The CDR3 protein is CASSLVGRLPQETQYF. The CDR3 bases are TGTGCCAGCAGCTTGGTTGGCAGGTTGCCTCAAGAGACCCAGTACTTC.

This sequence joins TRBV7-2 and TRBJ2-7, with 11 bases aligning to TRBD2. The V gene end was trimmed by 5 bases and the J gene end by 9 bases; junction bases not matched to a gene: 15. CDR3 length: 16 amino acids. CDR1 and CDR2 (germline): SGHTA, FQGNSA. The CDR3 bases are TGTGCCAGCAGCCCTAACTCCCCGCTAGCGGGAGGAAGGCAGTACTTC. It codes for CASSPNSPLAGGRQYF.

In its sample, this clone was seen a few times. The V call is TRBV6-5, the J call TRBJ1-2; D unclear. The CDR3 length is 14 residues. CDR1 and CDR2 from the germline V gene are MNHEY and SVGAGI. Deletions cut 2 bases from V and 0 bases from J, with 7 bases between. The CDR3 nucleotides are TGTGCCAGCAGTTACCCGGGAGCTAACTATGGCTACACCTTC. Its translation is CASSYPGANYGYTF.

This clone was counted between two and nine times. The chain carries TRBV19 and TRBJ2-6, with 12 positions matching TRBD1. V lost 5 bases, J lost 4 bases, and 6 bases stayed unmatched. This CDR3 is 17 amino acids long. Germline CDR1 is LNHDA and CDR2 is SQIVND (reference sequence). CDR3 DNA: TGTGCCAGTAGTTCGGGACAGGGGGCGCGAGGGGCCAACGTCCTGACTTTC. Protein sequence: CASSSGQGARGANVLTF.

V and J are TRBV28 and TRBJ1-1; a possible D gene is TRBD1 (5 bases). CDR3 length: 15 residues. The germline V and J ends were trimmed by 5 bases and 2 bases, with 15 bases remaining between them. Per the germline V gene, CDR1 is MDHEN and CDR2 is SYDVKM. The CDR3 loop is CASSPLGRANTEAFF. In DNA form, the CDR3 reads TGTGCCAGCAGTCCCCTGGGCAGGGCCAACACTGAAGCTTTCTTT.

This clone was found once. The rearrangement joins TRBV3-1 (or the pseudogene TRBV3-2) to TRBJ2-2; 14 nucleotides agree with TRBD2. Germline V lookup: CDR1 LGHDT, CDR2 YNNKEL (reference sequence). J gave up 5 bases and V 1 base, and 0 bases lay outside the gene matches. The CDR3 extends over 16 amino acids. CDR3 coding DNA: TGTGCCAGCAGCCAAGGGACTAGCGGGAGGACCGGGGAGCTGTTTTTT. Its protein is CASSQGTSGRTGELFF.

The rearrangement uses TRBV29-1 and TRBJ2-5, with 9 bases matching TRBD1. Germline lookup yields CDR1 SQVTM and CDR2 ANQGSEA. This CDR3 has 15 amino acids. The V and J ends lost 3 bases and 3 bases, in that order; junction bases with no gene match: 8. In DNA, the CDR3 is TGCAGCGTTGATAGGACAGGGGTCCTCAAAGAGACCCAGTACTTC. This gives the protein CSVDRTGVLKETQYF. Variable domain in full (rest from reference TRBV29-1 and TRBJ2-5): SAVISQKPSRDICQRGTSLTIQCQVDSQVTMMFWYRQQPGQSLTLIATANQGSEATYESGFVIDKFPISRPNLTFSTLTVSNMSPEDSSIYLCSVDRTGVLKETQYFGPGTRLLVL.

This rearrangement joins TRBV7-8 to TRBJ1-1; TRBD1 matches 7 bases. This CDR3 spans 15 amino acids. V shed 4 bases and J 6 bases; nucleotides not matched to a gene: 11. Germline lookup yields CDR1 SGHVS and CDR2 FQNEAQ. CDR3 amino acids: CASSSGFGGGAEAFF. The CDR3 DNA is TGTGCCAGCAGCTCAGGGTTTGGAGGGGGCGCTGAAGCTTTCTTT. Full variable domain (outside the CDR3, taken from reference TRBV7-8 and TRBJ1-1): GAGVSQSPRYKVAKRGQDVALRCDPISGHVSLFWYQQALGQGPEFLTYFQNEAQLDKSGLPSDRFFAERPEGSVSTLKIQRTQQEDSAVYLCASSSGFGGGAEAFFGQGTRLTVV.

This clone appeared a single time. The chain employs TRBV21-1 and TRBJ1-3; the table's D gene call, TRBD1, was not cross checked with the DNA. TRBV21-1 corresponds to a pseudogene. This CDR3 region has 15 residues. The CDR3 reads CASSKIRGLEDTIYF. CDR3 coding DNA: TGTGCCAGCAGCAAAATCAGGGGGTTAGAAGACACCATATATTTT.

This clone was picked up one time. CDR3 amino acids: CAISDRTGNTEAFF. DNA of the CDR3: TGTGCCATCAGTGATAGAACGGGGAACACTGAAGCTTTCTTT. The J gene is TRBJ1-1, the V gene TRBV10-3; the D is unclear. The CDR3 length is 14 residues. In germline, CDR1 is ENHRY, CDR2 SYGVKD. Trimming removed 3 bases at V and 1 base at J, with 9 bases between.

The chain couples TRBV28 to TRBJ2-7, with 10 bases lining up with TRBD1. The CDR3 loop spans 15 amino acids. CDR1 and CDR2 (germline): MDHEN, SYDVKM. V lost 7 bases and J lost 2; bases outside the gene matches: 8. In DNA, the CDR3 is TGTGCCAGCACTCCAACCGGGACAGGGGCCTACGAGCAGTACTTC. It specifies CASTPTGTGAYEQYF. The whole variable domain, filled in from reference TRBV28 and TRBJ2-7, reads DVKVTQSSRYLVKRTGEKVFLECVQDMDHENMFWYRQDPGLGLRLIYFSYDVKMKEKGDIPEGYSVSREKKERFSLILESASTNQTSMYLCASTPTGTGAYEQYFGPGTRLTVT.

The chain couples TRBV18 to TRBJ2-3, with TRBD2 matching 9 bases. Germline values: CDR1 KGHSH, CDR2 LQKENI. J lost 4 bases, V lost 6 bases, and 5 bases had no gene match. CDR3 length equals 14 residues. The DNA for the CDR3 is TGTGCCAGCTCCCCGGGACTAGCACCAGATACGCAGTATTTT. Residues: CASSPGLAPDTQYF.

V usage is TRBV28 and J usage is TRBJ1-3; TRBD1 matches at 9 bases. Germline values: CDR1 MDHEN, CDR2 SYDVKM. The CDR3 sequence is 17 residues long. With V trimmed by 6 bases and J by 0 bases, 9 bases remained unmatched. The CDR3 loop is CASSPRDRALSGNTIYF. As DNA, the CDR3 is TGTGCCAGCAGCCCCCGGGACAGGGCCCTCTCTGGAAACACCATATATTTT.

This chain links TRBV6-2 or TRBV6-3 with TRBJ1-4, with D possibly being TRBD1 (6 bases). Germline CDR1 reads MNHEY; CDR2 reads SVGEGT. Trimming removed 6 bases from V and 8 bases from J, with 28 bases in between. This CDR3 has 18 residues. CDR3 in amino acids: CASSPILTKQGREEKLFF. DNA of the CDR3: TGTGCCAGCAGCCCTATACTGACAAAGCAGGGGCGAGAGGAAAAACTGTTTTTT.

V usage is TRBV7-2 and J usage is TRBJ1-1; no clear D. The germline V gene has CDR1 SGHTA and CDR2 FQGNSA. The CDR3 totals 15 residues. Trimming shortened V by 0 bases and J by 0 bases, and 8 bases separated the two germline ends. The DNA for the CDR3 is TGTGCCAGCAGCTTAGCGCCACAGATGAACACTGAAGCTTTCTTT. Protein sequence: CASSLAPQMNTEAFF.

The V and J genes are TRBV15 and TRBJ1-1; 9 nucleotides align to TRBD1. The CDR3 consists of 14 residues. Germline loops: CDR1 LNHNV, CDR2 YYDKDF (reference sequence). V was clipped by 2 bases and J by 8 bases; unmatched bases: 6. The CDR3 sequence: CATSRPTGTGEAFF. CDR3 in DNA: TGTGCCACCAGCAGACCTACTGGGACAGGGGAAGCTTTCTTT.

This clone was detected a few times. The gene calls are TRBV5-1 and TRBJ2-2, with TRBD1 matching 12 bases. Germline-derived CDR1 and CDR2 are SGHRS and YFSETQ. The length of the CDR3 is 15 residues. The ends lost 4 bases at V and 6 bases at J; junction bases unmatched: 4. The DNA of the CDR3 is TGCGCCAGCAGCACCGGGACAGGGGGCCCCGGGGAGCTGTTTTTT. Translating gives CASSTGTGGPGELFF. Looking up the rest from reference TRBV5-1 and TRBJ2-2 gives the full variable domain: KAGVTQTPRYLIKTRGQQVTLSCSPISGHRSVSWYQQTPGQGLQFLFEYFSETQRNKGNFPGRFSGRQFSNSRSEMNVSTLELGDSALYLCASSTGTGGPGELFFGEGSRLTVL.

J is TRBJ1-2 and V is TRBV9; 7 bases line up with TRBD1. CDR1 is SGDLS, CDR2 YYNGEE, per germline. This CDR3 has 14 residues. The V segment lost 1 base and the J segment 5 bases; nucleotides outside the gene matches: 5. As DNA, the CDR3 is TGTGCCAGCAGCGTAACAGGGACAGAATATGGCTACACCTTC. The encoded protein is CASSVTGTEYGYTF.

V is TRBV28 and J is TRBJ2-3, with 9 bases matching TRBD2. V gave up 5 bases and J gave up 4 bases; unmatched junction bases: 7. The CDR3 is 15 amino acids. Germline lookup yields CDR1 MDHEN and CDR2 SYDVKM. In nucleotides, the CDR3 is TGTGCCAGCAGTGCCATAGCGGGAGAGGCAGATACGCAGTATTTT. Its protein product is CASSAIAGEADTQYF.

This chain links TRBV6-2 or TRBV6-3 with TRBJ2-6, with a possible D match to TRBD1 (5 bases). The V end was cut by 5 bases, the J end by 1 base, with 12 bases between. The CDR3 is 16 residues long. Germline CDR1 MNHEY, CDR2 SVGEGT. The CDR3 bases are TGTGCCAGCAGTCATGGGGCCCATTCTGGGGCCAACGTCCTGACTTTC. Amino acid sequence: CASSHGAHSGANVLTF.

This chain uses TRBV7-6 with TRBJ2-1; the match to TRBD2 covers 7 bases. CDR1 SGHVS and CDR2 FNYEAQ come from the germline V gene. After removal of 0 bases from V and 4 bases from J, the junction contained 6 bases not matched to a gene. The CDR3 extends over 16 amino acids. The chain's CDR3 is CASSLAGGSRYNEQFF. DNA of the CDR3: TGTGCCAGCAGCTTAGCGGGCGGGAGCAGGTACAATGAGCAGTTCTTC.

To note about this clone: Other DNA sequences from this sample encode an identical CDR3 as well. The chain links TRBV19 to TRBJ1-3; D uncertain. V lost 5 bases and J lost 0, with 8 bases in between. Germline V gene lookup returns CDR1 LNHDA and CDR2 SQIVND (reference sequence). The CDR3 is made up of 14 amino acids. CDR3 sequence reads: CASSLLSSGNTIYF. The CDR3 DNA reads as TGTGCCAGTAGTCTTCTGAGCTCTGGAAACACCATATATTTT.